The sequence of this T cell receptor beta chain was determined in a study of patients and donors after allogeneic stem cell transplantation. TCRdb ran MiXCR on the RT-PCR reads and lists one entry per CDR3 protein. Among approximately 160,000 distinct CDR3 sequences listed, 30% were seen once. V dropped 5 bases and J dropped 4 bases, with 9 bases sitting between them. CDR1 and CDR2 (germline): SGHAT, FQDESV (reference sequence). This CDR3 spans 13 amino acids. This sequence joins TRBV11-1 and TRBJ1-5; TRBD1 is a possible D gene (5 bases). The sequence was obtained from a human donor who was either an allogeneic HSCT recipient or a stem cell or donor lymphocyte infusion donor (not recorded which). It is not recorded whose cells these are; they may come from a transplant donor. The sample comprised blood, either unsorted or a sorted T cell fraction (not recorded which). The CDR3 reads CASSTQENQPQHF. The CDR3 bases are TGTGCCAGCAGCACACAGGAAAATCAGCCCCAGCATTTT.